The 18 T cell receptor beta chains given below trace back to one sample, sequenced in a study of HIV-infected patients and healthy controls. All unsorted peripheral T cells were captured because whole blood was used without fractionation. 500 ng RNA was reverse transcribed with alpha and beta constant-region primers. Each of the alpha and beta chains got its own library through chain-specific third strand synthesis with indices. One entry per CDR3 protein, called by TCRdb with MiXCR from the 5' RACE reads. The data show roughly 18,000 distinct CDR3 sequences, with about 9.5% seen just once and around 3.3% held by the top ten. Sequencing used blood. The receptor source for this set is an adult in good health.

This clonotype appeared many times. The V gene is TRBV27, the J gene TRBJ2-1; D tentatively fits TRBD1 or TRBD2 (5 bases each). CDR3 length: 16 residues. With 6 bases removed from V and 5 bases from J, the gap between germline ends came to 20 bases. The germline V gene encodes CDR1 MNHEY and CDR2 SMNVEV (reference sequence). The CDR3 region is CASSRVPPGRNNEQFF. In DNA form, the CDR3 reads TGTGCCAGCAGCCGCGTGCCCCCGGGACGAAACAATGAGCAGTTCTTC.

The sample holds many counts of this clonotype. This CDR3 is CASSSSGLAGVSNTGELFF. CDR3 sequence (DNA): TGTGCCAGCAGTTCCTCGGGACTAGCGGGGGTCTCGAACACCGGGGAGCTGTTTTTT. This chain uses TRBV28 with TRBJ2-2; 14 nucleotides align to TRBD2. Trimming at V came to 4 bases and at J to 0 bases, leaving 7 bases not matched to a gene. CDR1 and CDR2 from the germline V gene are MDHEN and SYDVKM. The CDR3 contains 19 residues.

In its sample, this clonotype ranks as medium-sized. The chain combines TRBV12-3 or TRBV12-4 with TRBJ2-7, with a weak D call TRBD2 (7 bases). The ends were cut back, 6 bases at V and 7 bases at J, with 22 bases in the middle. The length of the CDR3 is 15 residues. The DNA for the CDR3 is TGTGCCAGCAGCCAAGAGGGGGGGCCCCTTGTGGAGCAGTACTTC. Residues: CASSQEGGPLVEQYF.

This clonotype has a count of ten or more. The CDR3 DNA sequence: TGTGCCAGTCGATACTGGGATACGCAGTATTTT. Protein sequence: CASRYWDTQYF. This chain connects TRBV19 to TRBJ2-3; no definite D call. The CDR3 covers 11 residues. Germline V lookup: CDR1 LNHDA, CDR2 SQIVND (reference sequence). V was shortened by 8 bases and J by 6 bases, with 9 bases between the two germline ends.

This clonotype is categorized as medium-sized (0.01 to 0.1%). The genes are TRBV7-9 and TRBJ2-5; D remains unclear. CDR3 length equals 14 residues. Trimming took 1 base from V and 1 from J, leaving 7 bases between them. Germline V gives CDR1 SEHNR, CDR2 FQNEAQ (reference sequence). CDR3 residues: CASSLEEFQETQYF. DNA for the CDR3: TGTGCCAGCAGCTTAGAAGAGTTCCAAGAGACCCAGTACTTC.

This clonotype was observed many times. The chain links TRBV6-5 to TRBJ2-6; D possibly corresponds to TRBD2 (6 bases). The CDR3 contains 16 residues. Germline V lookup: CDR1 MNHEY, CDR2 SVGAGI. V was clipped by 9 bases and J by 0 bases, with 15 bases between them. CDR3 nucleotide sequence: TGTGCCAGGGACCGGGGGAGCCCCTCTGGGGCCAACGTCCTGACTTTC. This gives the protein CARDRGSPSGANVLTF.

Only a few counts were recorded for this clonotype. The genes are TRBV9 and TRBJ2-1; 9 positions agree with TRBD2. V gave up 4 bases and J gave up 1 base; unmatched junction bases: 9. CDR1 SGDLS and CDR2 YYNGEE come from the germline V gene. This CDR3 is 17 amino acids long. The DNA of the CDR3 is TGTGCCAGCAGCTCCAGCGGGGGGCGGGAGTCCTACAATGAGCAGTTCTTC. This translates into CASSSSGGRESYNEQFF.

This clonotype was recorded many times. The chain is built from TRBV19 and TRBJ1-2; D is undetermined. Germline V gene sequence: CDR1 LNHDA, CDR2 SQIVND (reference sequence). Trimming took off 3 bases at V and 8 bases at J, with 13 bases between the two ends. The CDR3 loop spans 13 amino acids. CDR3 residues: CASSMDPRSGYTF. CDR3 DNA sequence: TGTGCCAGTAGTATGGACCCCCGTAGCGGCTACACCTTC.

This clonotype was observed many times. J is TRBJ2-7 and V is TRBV5-4; D uncertain. Germline lookup yields CDR1 SGHNT and CDR2 YYREEE (reference sequence). This CDR3 spans 13 amino acids. Trimming pared 4 bases from V and 2 bases from J, leaving 10 bases between. The CDR3, as DNA: TGTGCCAGCAGCCTCCCCCCGACCTACGAGCAGTACTTC. It translates to CASSLPPTYEQYF.

In this sample, this clonotype turned up once. In DNA form, the CDR3 reads TGTGCCAGCAGCTCAATCACAGGGGGGGCAGAGACCCAGTACTTC. Translation gives CASSSITGGAETQYF. This chain uses TRBV5-4 with TRBJ2-5, with D perhaps TRBD1 (8 bases). The CDR3 covers 15 residues. Per germline, CDR1 SGHNT and CDR2 YYREEE (reference sequence). V lost 3 bases, J lost 4 bases, and 16 bases lay in between.

This clonotype is labeled medium-sized. The chain couples TRBV4-3 to TRBJ2-3, with 11 bases identical to TRBD2. CDR3 length: 16 residues. Losses at the gene ends were 4 bases for V and 1 base for J; bases not matched to a gene: 4. CDR1 is LGHNA and CDR2 is YSLEER in the germline V gene. The CDR3 sequence is CASSRSGLAGTDTQYF. DNA for the CDR3: TGCGCCAGCAGCCGATCGGGACTAGCGGGCACAGATACGCAGTATTTT.

This clonotype is termed medium-sized. The rearrangement uses TRBV6-1 and TRBJ2-1, with 10 bases matching TRBD2. V lost 8 bases to trimming and J lost 10 bases; unmatched junction nucleotides: 8. The CDR3 totals 13 residues. CDR1 and CDR2 (germline): MNHNS, SASEGT. CDR3 protein: CASFSSGRGEQFF. The CDR3 DNA reads TGTGCCAGCTTTTCTAGCGGGAGAGGGGAGCAGTTCTTC.

In this sample, this clonotype turned up many times. The rearrangement joins TRBV3-1 to TRBJ2-7, with 9 bases lining up with TRBD2. The CDR3 has 13 amino acids. With 2 bases clipped from V and 6 bases from J, the junction kept 2 bases outside the gene matches. Germline V gives CDR1 LGHDT, CDR2 YNNKEL (reference sequence). The CDR3 coding sequence is TGTGCCAGCAGCCAACCAGCGGGAGGCGAGCAGTACTTC. Its protein is CASSQPAGGEQYF.

This clonotype was detected many times. The rearrangement joins TRBV7-8 to TRBJ1-4, with a tentative D call TRBD1 (6 bases). CDR1 is SGHVS, CDR2 FQNEAQ, per germline. Trimming removed 5 bases at V and 5 bases at J, with 12 bases between. The CDR3 spans 14 residues. CDR3 amino acids: CASSPRGGNEKLFF. The CDR3 DNA reads as TGTGCCAGCAGCCCCAGGGGTGGAAATGAAAAACTGTTTTTT.

This clonotype was seen at least ten times. The chain combines TRBV30 with TRBJ2-3; D is perhaps TRBD2 (5 bases). Trimming took off 4 bases at V and 8 bases at J, with 10 bases between the two ends. Germline CDR1 GTSNPN, CDR2 SVGIG (reference sequence). This CDR3 is built from 11 residues. The CDR3 here is CAWNRGGTQYF. CDR3 DNA: TGTGCCTGGAACCGGGGTGGTACGCAGTATTTT. Complete variable domain (other parts from reference TRBV30 and TRBJ2-3): SQTIHQWPATLVQPVGSPLSLECTVEGTSNPNLYWYRQAAGRGLQLLFYSVGIGQISSEVPQNLSASRPQDRQFILSSKKLLLSDSGFYLCAWNRGGTQYFGPGTRLTVL.

This clonotype has a count of ten or more. As DNA, the CDR3 is TGCAGCGTAGCAGGGGCCGCGGGTCAAGAGACCCAGTACTTC. Its protein product is CSVAGAAGQETQYF. The rearrangement joins TRBV29-1 to TRBJ2-5, with a weak D call TRBD1 (6 bases). The V gene lost 6 bases and the J gene lost 2 bases, with 16 bases spanning the gap. The CDR3 has 14 residues. CDR1 SQVTM and CDR2 ANQGSEA come from the germline V gene.

This clonotype was recorded many times. The genes are TRBV6-2 or TRBV6-3 and TRBJ2-1, with D tentatively TRBD1 (5 bases). CDR3 size: 15 residues. With 0 bases removed from V and 4 bases from J, the gap between germline ends came to 10 bases. The germline gives CDR1 MNHEY, CDR2 SVGEGT. In DNA form, the CDR3 reads TGTGCCAGCAGTTACTCTCCAGGGTTATACAATGAGCAGTTCTTC. Translating gives CASSYSPGLYNEQFF.

The chain employs TRBV20-1 and TRBJ2-1; D might be TRBD2 (6 bases). Germline V gives CDR1 DFQATT, CDR2 SNEGSKA (reference sequence). Trimming removed 4 bases from V and 7 bases from J, with 11 bases in between. This CDR3 comprises 12 residues. The CDR3 here is CSATLGGNEQFF. CDR3 DNA sequence: TGCAGTGCTACCCTGGGGGGTAATGAGCAGTTCTTC.